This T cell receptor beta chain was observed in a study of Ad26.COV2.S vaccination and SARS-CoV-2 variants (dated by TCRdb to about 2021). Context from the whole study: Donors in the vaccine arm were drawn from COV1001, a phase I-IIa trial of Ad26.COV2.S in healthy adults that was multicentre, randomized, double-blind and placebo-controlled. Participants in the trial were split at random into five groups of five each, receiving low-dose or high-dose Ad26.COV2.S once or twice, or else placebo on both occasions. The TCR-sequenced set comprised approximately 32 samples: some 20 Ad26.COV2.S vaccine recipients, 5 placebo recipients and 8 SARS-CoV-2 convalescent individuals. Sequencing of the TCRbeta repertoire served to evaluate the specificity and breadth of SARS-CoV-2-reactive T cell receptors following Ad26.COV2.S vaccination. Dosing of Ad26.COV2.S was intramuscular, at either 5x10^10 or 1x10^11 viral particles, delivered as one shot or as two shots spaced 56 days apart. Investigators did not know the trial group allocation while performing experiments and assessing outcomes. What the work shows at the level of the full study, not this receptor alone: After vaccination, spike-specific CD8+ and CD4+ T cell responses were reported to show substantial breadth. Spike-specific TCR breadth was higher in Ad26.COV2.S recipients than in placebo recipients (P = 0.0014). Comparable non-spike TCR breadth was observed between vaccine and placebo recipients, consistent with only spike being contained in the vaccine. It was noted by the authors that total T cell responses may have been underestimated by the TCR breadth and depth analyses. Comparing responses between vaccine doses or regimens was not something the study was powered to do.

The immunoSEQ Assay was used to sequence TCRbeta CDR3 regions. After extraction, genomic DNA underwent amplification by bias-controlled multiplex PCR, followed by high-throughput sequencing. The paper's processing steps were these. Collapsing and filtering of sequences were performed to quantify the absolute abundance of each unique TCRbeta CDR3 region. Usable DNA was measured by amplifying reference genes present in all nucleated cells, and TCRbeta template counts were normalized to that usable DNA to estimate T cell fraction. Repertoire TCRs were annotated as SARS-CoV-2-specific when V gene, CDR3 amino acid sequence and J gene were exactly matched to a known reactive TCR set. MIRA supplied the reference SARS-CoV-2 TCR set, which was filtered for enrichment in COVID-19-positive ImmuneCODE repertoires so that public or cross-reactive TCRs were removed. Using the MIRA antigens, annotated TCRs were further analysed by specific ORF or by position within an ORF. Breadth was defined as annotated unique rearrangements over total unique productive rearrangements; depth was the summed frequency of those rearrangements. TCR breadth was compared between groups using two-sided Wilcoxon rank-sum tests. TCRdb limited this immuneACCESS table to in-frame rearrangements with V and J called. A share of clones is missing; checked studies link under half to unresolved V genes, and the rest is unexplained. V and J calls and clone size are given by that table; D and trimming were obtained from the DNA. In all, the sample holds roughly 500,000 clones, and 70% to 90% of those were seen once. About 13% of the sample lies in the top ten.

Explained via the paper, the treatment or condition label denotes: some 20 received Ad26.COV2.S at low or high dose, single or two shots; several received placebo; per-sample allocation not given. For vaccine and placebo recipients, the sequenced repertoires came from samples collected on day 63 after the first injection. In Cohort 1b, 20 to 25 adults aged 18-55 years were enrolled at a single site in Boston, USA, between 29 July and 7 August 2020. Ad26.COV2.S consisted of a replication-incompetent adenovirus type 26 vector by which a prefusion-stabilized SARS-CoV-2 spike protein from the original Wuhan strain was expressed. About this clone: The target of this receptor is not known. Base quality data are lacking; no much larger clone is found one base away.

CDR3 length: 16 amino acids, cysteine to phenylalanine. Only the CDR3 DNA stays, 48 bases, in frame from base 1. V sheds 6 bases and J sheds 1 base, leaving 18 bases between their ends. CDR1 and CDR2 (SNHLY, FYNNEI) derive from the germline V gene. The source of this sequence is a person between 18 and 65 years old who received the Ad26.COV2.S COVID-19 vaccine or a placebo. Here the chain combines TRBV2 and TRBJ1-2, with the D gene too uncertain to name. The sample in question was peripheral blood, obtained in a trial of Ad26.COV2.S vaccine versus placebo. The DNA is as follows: TGTGCCAGCAGAGGGAGGTGGAGTGGCTTTAACTATGGCTACACCTTC. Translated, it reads CASRGRWSGFNYGYTF. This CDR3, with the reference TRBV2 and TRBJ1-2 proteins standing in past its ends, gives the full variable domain EPEVTQTPSHQVTQMGQEVILRCVPISNHLYFYWYRQILGQKVEFLVSFYNNEISEKSEIFDDQFSVERPDGSNFTLKIRSTKLEDSAMYFCASRGRWSGFNYGYTFGSGTRLTVV.